This TCR beta chain is drawn from a study of Ad26.COV2.S vaccination and SARS-CoV-2 variants. The wider study: Participant was drawn from the COV1001 Ad26.COV2.S trial arm.

The treatment: some 19 received Ad26.COV2.S at low or high dose, single or two shots; several received placebo; per-sample allocation not given. Specimens were obtained on day 63 following the first vaccine or placebo injection. An 18-55-year-old adult in Boston served as donor. The administered vaccine (an Ad26 vector) expressed Wuhan-strain SARS-CoV-2 spike. Repertoires were generated with immunoSEQ multiplex PCR, while TCRdb's copy carries only in-frame clones and drops some. The repertoire holds approximately 420,000 clones, with about 85% as singletons. The CDR3 is made up of 13 amino acids. Trimming took off 0 bases at V and 6 bases at J, with 3 bases between the two ends. Germline CDR1 is MNHNS and CDR2 is SASEGT.

The TCR was taken from a person aged 18-65 years who received the Ad26.COV2.S COVID-19 vaccine or a placebo. Source: peripheral blood, taken in a trial of Ad26.COV2.S vaccine versus placebo. The rearrangement uses TRBV6-1 and TRBJ1-6; D call uncertain. CDR3 sequence reads: CASSEASNSPLHF. The CDR3 coding sequence is TGTGCCAGCAGTGAAGCGAGTAATTCACCCCTCCACTTT.